Listed below are T cell receptor beta chains from one sample, sequenced in a study of post-analysis software for immune sequencing data. TCRdb re-analysed the PCR reads in MiXCR, keeping a single row per CDR3 protein. The sample holds some 700,000 distinct CDR3 sequences, 59% seen once. Material: blood. Receptors were obtained from a girl aged 2-10 years with multiple sclerosis. Each CDR3 is given without its conserved first and last residue.

v_call,j_call,cdr3_aa
TRBV5-1,TRBJ2-7,ASSLEGGSNYEQY
TRBV4-3,TRBJ2-1,ASSQDPQGSYNEQF
TRBV5-1,TRBJ2-1,ASRESEQF
TRBV2,TRBJ2-2,ASSDLGTGELF
TRBV7-3,TRBJ2-1,ASSWGLAGANEQF
TRBV29-1,TRBJ2-7,SVESGGQGYEQY
TRBV18,TRBJ2-7,ASSFRQGLEQY
TRBV20-1,NA,SARVGQIYEQY
TRBV11-1,TRBJ2-5,ASSSEGSSSGYQETQY
TRBV3-1,TRBJ2-7,ASSLAGTGPEQY
TRBV7-9,TRBJ2-1,ASSLVSGQGPYNEQF
TRBV5-6,TRBJ2-1,ASSYSFSGRAGEQF